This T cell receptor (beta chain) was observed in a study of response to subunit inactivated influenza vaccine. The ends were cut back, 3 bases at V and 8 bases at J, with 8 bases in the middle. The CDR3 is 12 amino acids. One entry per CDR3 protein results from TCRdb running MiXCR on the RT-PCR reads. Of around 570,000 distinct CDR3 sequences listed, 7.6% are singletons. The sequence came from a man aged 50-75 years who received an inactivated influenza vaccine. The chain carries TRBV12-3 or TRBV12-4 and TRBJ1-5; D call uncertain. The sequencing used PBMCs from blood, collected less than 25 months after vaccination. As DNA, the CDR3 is TGTGCCAGCAGTTTCGGGGTGGAGCCCCAGCATTTT. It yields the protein CASSFGVEPQHF.